The T cell receptor beta chain described here comes from a study of control samples from healthy donors and cancer patients. Assay used: immunoSEQ multiplex PCR; TCRdb lists only in-frame clones, some missing. The repertoire holds tens of thousands of clones, about 81% seen once, with under 40% in the top ten. This CDR3 has 18 residues. Germline assignment: CDR1 KGHSH and CDR2 LQKENI. V shed 0 bases and J 0 bases; nucleotides not matched to a gene: 4. The specimen sequenced was PBMCs. The clonotype originates from a man in his sixties or seventies with lung cancer. The genes are TRBV18 and TRBJ2-6, with TRBD1 matching 8 bases. CDR3 amino acids: CASSPPNRGDSGANVLTF. CDR3 nucleotides: TGTGCCAGCTCACCACCGAACAGGGGGGACTCTGGGGCCAACGTCCTGACTTTC.